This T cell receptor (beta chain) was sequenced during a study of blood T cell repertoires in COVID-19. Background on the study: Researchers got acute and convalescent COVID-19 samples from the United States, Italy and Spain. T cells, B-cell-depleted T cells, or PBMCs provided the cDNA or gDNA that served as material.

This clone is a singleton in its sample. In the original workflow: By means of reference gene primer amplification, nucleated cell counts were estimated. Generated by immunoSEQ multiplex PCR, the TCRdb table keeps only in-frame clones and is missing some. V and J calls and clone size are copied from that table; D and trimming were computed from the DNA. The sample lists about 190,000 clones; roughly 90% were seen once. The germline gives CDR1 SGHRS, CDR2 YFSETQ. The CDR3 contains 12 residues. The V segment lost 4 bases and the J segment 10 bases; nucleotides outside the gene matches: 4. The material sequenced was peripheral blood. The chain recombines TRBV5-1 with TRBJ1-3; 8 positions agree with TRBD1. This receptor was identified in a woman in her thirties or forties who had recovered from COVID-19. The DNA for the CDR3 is TGCGCCAGCAGCCCAGACAGGGGAACCATATATTTT. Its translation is CASSPDRGTIYF.